This TCR beta chain comes out of a study of metastatic and nonmetastatic thyroid tumors (dated by TCRdb to the early 2020s). Background for the entire study: For patients with malignant and with benign thyroid disease, the researchers compared repertoires between peripheral blood samples and tumor or nodule tissue samples. Summary of the overall study and its limitations: In both blood and tumor samples, TCR beta diversity was reported to be significantly higher in malignant tumors than in benign nodules.

The library was obtained by PCR. The data were produced on an Illumina HiSeq 4000. High-throughput sequencing was used to profile the CDR3 region of the TCR beta-chain in every patient. In the authors' own workflow: Drawing on CDR3 differences between clinicopathological groups, the researchers built a classifier meant to tell apart patients with distant-metastatic papillary thyroid cancer. To measure repertoire diversity the researchers used the Shannon index, while the Morisita-Horn index served to gauge how similar the tumor and blood repertoires were. TCRdb took the public reads, trimmed them with fastp at Q25, ran MiXCR for clone calling and kept in-frame beta chains. TCRdb assigned the V and J calls; the authors' analysis was not used. Within this sample are fewer than 20,000 clones, with approximately 23% of them counted one time only. The top ten constitute less than 9% of the sample. Trimming removed 5 bases from V and 0 bases from J; the gene matches leave 10 bases unexplained. Via the germline V gene (reference sequence), CDR1 is DFQATT and CDR2 SNEGSKA. Including the terminal cysteine and phenylalanine, the CDR3 comprises 17 residues. CDR3 DNA is the only sequence kept; it has 51 bases, read in frame from the first base.

No treatment had been received by any patient before thyroid surgery. Using T-cell receptor beta sequencing, the researchers looked back retrospectively at clinical samples from patients, gathered between about 2011 and 2019. This clone appeared a few times. Its antigen specificity is not known. Nothing much larger sits one base from this clone, and base qualities are not available. This receptor chain uses TRBV20-1 and TRBJ1-1; TRBD1 fits 12 bases in the junction. The sequenced sample was adjacent normal tissue. The origin of this receptor is a female donor with papillary thyroid cancer or a benign thyroid nodule (not recorded which). Some clones in this sample may be carry-over from other donors' samples. The CDR3 sequence is CSAGRTGTGGLNTEAFF. The DNA sequence is TGCAGTGCTGGACGAACCGGGACAGGGGGCTTGAACACTGAAGCTTTCTTT.